The clone carrying this T cell receptor beta chain was seen a few times. Its target is unknown. Built from TCR beta cDNA, the libraries had unique molecular identifiers in them. A single record per CDR3 protein comes from TCRdb applying MiXCR to the PCR reads. The profile covers a few hundred thousand distinct CDR3 sequences, with around 34% appearing a single time and around 6.1% taken by the ten largest. The data were obtained in a study of post-analysis software for immune sequencing data. On the study more broadly: Relapsing-remitting, secondary progressive and progressive-relapsing multiple sclerosis courses were included.

This CDR3 region has 14 residues. Germline V gene data show CDR1 as SGHRS and CDR2 as YFSETQ. V lost 2 bases and J 2 bases, leaving 9 bases between the germline ends. Study-wide findings and caveats: Clustering by F measure revealed strong co-clustering among samples prepared together in one batch. TRBV segments more frequent in patients than in controls numbered a few and included TRBV5-6, TRBV5-1 and TRBV20-1.

Sequencing was performed on blood. V usage is TRBV5-1 and J usage is TRBJ2-3; no definite D call. The clonotype comes from a girl younger than 18 with multiple sclerosis. The CDR3 DNA follows: TGCGCCAGCAGCTTCGGTGTTTTCACAGATACGCAGTATTTT. This gives the protein CASSFGVFTDTQYF.